Listed here are 3 T cell receptor beta chains from one sample, sequenced in a study of shared clonotypes between healthy human individuals (dated by TCRdb to about 2020). The library came from the immunoSEQ multiplex PCR assay. In its TCRdb copy, this immuneACCESS table keeps in-frame sequences only and misses some clones. Where compared with another copy, unresolved V genes explain less than half of these, and the others have no known cause. This sample is represented by millions of clones; more than 85% of them were singletons. The ten largest clones take up 0.35% to 0.5% of the sample. Sequencing was done on a sample of naive CD4+ T cells from PBMCs. The cell subset or site label on this specimen signifies: CD45RA+ positively selected. Source of these receptors: a man between 18 and 35 years old in good health. Some clones in this sample may be carry-over from other donors' samples.

The count of this clone is one. V is TRBV10-3 and J is TRBJ1-5; 9 bases agree with TRBD1. Trimming removed 3 bases from V and 6 bases from J; junction bases left unmatched: 6. Looked up from germline, CDR1 is ENHRY and CDR2 is SYGVKD. The CDR3 loop spans 15 amino acids. DNA of the CDR3: TGTGCCATCAGTGAATCGGGACAGGGCCGTCAGCCCCAGCATTTT. Its translation: CAISESGQGRQPQHF.

This rearrangement joins TRBV29-1 to TRBJ2-1; 7 bases line up with TRBD2. V was clipped by 4 bases and J by 5 bases; unmatched bases: 8. The CDR3 is 14 residues long. Germline V gene data show CDR1 as SQVTM and CDR2 as ANQGSEA. The CDR3 sequence is CSVGGGRGDNEQFF. In DNA form, the CDR3 reads TGCAGCGTTGGGGGCGGGAGAGGGGACAATGAGCAGTTCTTC.

Points on this clone: Other DNA sequences in this sample translate to the same CDR3. V gene TRBV28 combines with J gene TRBJ1-5, with D possibly matching TRBD1 (5 bases). Looked up from germline, CDR1 is MDHEN and CDR2 is SYDVKM. V lost 3 bases to trimming and J lost 7 bases, with 10 bases between them. The CDR3 contains 13 residues. CDR3 sequence: CASSFYRDQPQHF. The CDR3 DNA follows: TGTGCCAGCAGTTTTTATAGGGACCAGCCCCAGCATTTT.